This T cell receptor (beta chain) derives from a study of T cells after yellow fever vaccination. Whole-study results and caveats: A small proportion of clonotypes was detected in both the CD4 and CD8 compartments. Repertoires obtained by FACS sorting could include abundant clonotypes that entered as contaminants from the bulk population. Although the secondary response was weaker, it peaked faster, at day 5 versus 15.

The V end was cut by 7 bases, the J end by 6 bases, with 16 bases between. The CDR3 extends over 12 amino acids. Germline V gene sequence: CDR1 SQVTM, CDR2 ANQGSEA. Synthesis of TCR cDNA relied on 5'RACE template switching, which attached a universal primer site and UMIs. TCRdb re-called the 5' RACE reads with MiXCR, one entry per CDR3 protein. Among under 250,000 distinct CDR3 sequences listed, 6.9% were seen once. This clonotype was seen many times. Its antigen is not known. Sample: CD4+ T cells sorted from PBMCs, taken 15 days after the yellow fever booster vaccination. The chain is built from TRBV29-1 and TRBJ2-7; D is possibly TRBD1 (6 bases). The origin of this receptor is a man aged 30-40 years who received the YFV17D yellow fever vaccine. In nucleotides, the CDR3 is TGCAGCGGTCAGGGGACGACACCCGAGCAGTACTTC. Translated, it gives CSGQGTTPEQYF.